The rows below give T cell receptor beta chains drawn from one sample of a study of Ad26.COV2.S vaccination and SARS-CoV-2 variants. The method was immunoSEQ multiplex PCR; TCRdb's version includes in-frame clones alone and lacks a portion of them. The sample lists 200,000 to 300,000 clones; 70% to 90% were seen once. The sample here was peripheral blood, taken in a trial of Ad26.COV2.S vaccine versus placebo. These receptor sequences come from a person aged 18 to 59 who received the Ad26.COV2.S COVID-19 vaccine or a placebo. The CDR3 runs from the conserved cysteine through the conserved F or W. D genes are given only for firm matches. Part of the rows lack a size; the others show once, few, many or a class for expanded clones.

clone_size	cdr3_length	v_call	j_call	d_call	cdr3_aa	cdr3_nt
NA	15	TRBV5-1	TRBJ1-6	TRBD1	CASRTTGVNNSPLHF	TGCGCCAGCAGGACGACAGGGGTGAATAATTCACCCCTCCACTTT
NA	12	TRBV7-2	TRBJ2-4	NA	CASSPRRGGGYF	TGTGCCAGCAGCCCCCGTCGGGGCGGTGGGTACTTC
NA	15	TRBV7-3	TRBJ1-1	NA	CASSPLGSMNTEAFF	TGTGCCAGCAGCCCCTTAGGCAGCATGAACACTGAAGCTTTCTTT
few	13	TRBV9	TRBJ2-3	NA	CASSVWETDTQYF	TGTGCCAGCAGCGTCTGGGAGACAGATACGCAGTATTTT
NA	12	TRBV4-2	TRBJ2-7	NA	CASSQGFYEQYF	TGTGCCAGCAGCCAAGGTTTCTACGAGCAGTACTTC
NA	15	TRBV4-1	TRBJ1-1	NA	CASSQVTLTNTEAFF	TGCGCCAGCAGCCAAGTGACCTTAACTAACACTGAAGCTTTCTTT
NA	16	TRBV18	TRBJ2-7	NA	CASSPTAPGGSYEQYF	TGTGCCAGCTCACCAACGGCCCCCGGGGGTTCCTACGAGCAGTACTTC
NA	13	TRBV29-1	TRBJ2-5	NA	CSVRPSVLETQYF	TGCAGCGTTCGTCCTAGCGTGTTAGAGACCCAGTACTTC
NA	16	TRBV7-9	TRBJ2-5	TRBD1	CASSSRDRGRGETQYF	TGTGCCAGCAGCTCCCGGGACAGGGGGCGGGGAGAGACCCAGTACTTC
NA	16	TRBV18	TRBJ2-3	TRBD2	CASRRLAGASTDTQYF	TGTGCCAGCCGCCGTTTAGCGGGAGCGAGCACAGATACGCAGTATTTT
NA	14	TRBV6-2/TRBV6-3	TRBJ2-5	TRBD1	CASSSTGGRETQYF	TGTGCCAGCAGCTCGACAGGGGGCCGGGAGACCCAGTACTTC
NA	16	TRBV29-1	TRBJ1-3	TRBD1	CSVGVGTALSGNTIYF	TGCAGCGTTGGTGTCGGGACAGCACTCTCTGGAAACACCATATATTTT
NA	15	TRBV6-2/TRBV6-3	TRBJ2-3	NA	CASSYTGKGTDTQYF	TGTGCCAGCAGTTACACGGGGAAGGGCACAGATACGCAGTATTTT
once	12	TRBV5-1	TRBJ2-7	NA	CASSLRGYEQYF	TGCGCCAGCAGCTTGCGCGGATACGAGCAGTACTTC
NA	15	TRBV9	TRBJ2-3	NA	CASSERPLGGDTQYF	TGTGCCAGCAGCGAACGACCCCTTGGAGGAGATACGCAGTATTTT
NA	11	TRBV28	TRBJ1-2	NA	CASARGDGYTF	TGTGCCAGTGCGCGGGGAGATGGCTACACCTTC
NA	17	TRBV28	TRBJ2-7	TRBD2	CASSLQLLAGGAYEQYF	TGTGCCAGCAGCCTACAATTACTAGCGGGGGGCGCCTACGAGCAGTACTTC
NA	18	TRBV5-6	TRBJ2-7	TRBD2	CASSLVTSGSARTYEQYF	TGTGCCAGCAGCTTGGTGACTAGCGGGAGCGCCCGAACCTACGAGCAGTACTTC
NA	15	TRBV7-2	TRBJ1-5	TRBD1	CASSLVTGSNQPQHF	TGTGCCAGCAGCTTAGTGACAGGGAGCAATCAGCCCCAGCATTTT
NA	13	TRBV14	TRBJ2-2	TRBD2	CASSQGGTGELFF	TGTGCCAGCAGCCAGGGAGGGACCGGGGAGCTGTTTTTT
NA	14	TRBV13	TRBJ1-4	TRBD1	CASSAGGGREKLFF	TGTGCCAGCAGCGCCGGAGGGGGCCGGGAAAAACTGTTTTTT
NA	16	TRBV7-2	TRBJ1-2	TRBD1	CASSPQGEFYGYGYTF	TGTGCCAGCAGCCCCCAGGGGGAGTTCTACGGCTATGGCTACACCTTC
NA	14	TRBV27	TRBJ1-1	TRBD1	CASSSRAGQGGAFF	TGTGCCAGCAGTTCCCGAGCGGGACAGGGCGGCGCTTTCTTT
NA	12	TRBV18	TRBJ2-5	NA	CASSVGLETQYF	TGTGCCAGCTCAGTGGGTTTAGAGACCCAGTACTTC
NA	15	TRBV6-1	TRBJ2-1	TRBD2	CASSVAGVSYNEQFF	TGTGCCAGCAGTGTAGCGGGAGTCTCCTACAATGAGCAGTTCTTC
NA	12	TRBV7-2	TRBJ2-7	NA	CASSPTSYEQYF	TGTGCCAGCAGCCCCACGAGCTACGAGCAGTACTTC
NA	12	TRBV5-6	TRBJ2-1	NA	CASSSVNNEQFF	TGTGCCAGCAGCTCCGTGAACAATGAGCAGTTCTTC
NA	13	TRBV19	TRBJ2-7	NA	CASSPAGSYEQYF	TGTGCCAGTAGTCCGGCAGGGTCCTACGAGCAGTACTTC
NA	12	TRBV12-3/TRBV12-4	TRBJ2-7	TRBD1	CASSWTGGEQYF	TGTGCCAGCAGTTGGACAGGGGGCGAGCAGTACTTC
NA	12	TRBV6-4	TRBJ1-2	NA	CASREVIYGYTF	TGTGCCAGCAGGGAGGTAATCTATGGCTACACCTTC
NA	13	TRBV24-1	TRBJ1-1	TRBD1	CATSNRGDTEAFF	TGTGCCACCAGTAACAGGGGGGACACTGAAGCTTTCTTT
NA	13	TRBV4-2	TRBJ1-2	NA	CASSQNPLDGYTF	TGTGCCAGCAGCCAGAATCCCCTCGATGGCTACACCTTC
NA	15	TRBV3-1/TRBV3-2	TRBJ2-4	NA	CASSQPELAKNIQYF	TGTGCCAGCAGCCAGCCGGAGTTAGCCAAAAACATTCAGTACTTC
NA	19	TRBV28	TRBJ2-2	TRBD2	CASSWALAGGKANTGELFF	TGTGCCAGCAGTTGGGCGCTAGCGGGGGGGAAAGCAAACACCGGGGAGCTGTTTTTT
NA	16	TRBV19	TRBJ2-3	TRBD2	CASSMGFGGGTDTQYF	TGTGCCAGTAGTATGGGGTTCGGGGGGGGCACAGATACGCAGTATTTT
NA	19	TRBV9	TRBJ1-4	TRBD1	CASSVVRTGDHPGVEKLFF	TGTGCCAGCAGCGTAGTGCGGACAGGGGATCATCCTGGGGTTGAAAAACTGTTTTTT
NA	16	TRBV5-4	TRBJ2-3	TRBD1	CASSVGTGGRTDTQYF	TGTGCCAGCAGCGTCGGGACAGGGGGTCGTACAGATACGCAGTATTTT
NA	14	TRBV7-2	TRBJ2-1	NA	CASSSGVRYNEQFF	TGTGCCAGCAGCTCCGGAGTTCGTTACAATGAGCAGTTCTTC
NA	15	TRBV6-5	TRBJ2-7	NA	CASSNPTGSGKGQYF	TGTGCCAGCAGCAACCCTACCGGGTCAGGGAAGGGGCAGTACTTC
NA	13	TRBV6-2/TRBV6-3	TRBJ1-2	NA	CASSRSDGYGYTF	TGTGCCAGCAGTAGGTCGGACGGCTATGGCTACACCTTC
NA	13	TRBV4-2	TRBJ2-2	NA	CASSLEVTGELFF	TGTGCCAGCAGCCTGGAGGTGACCGGGGAGCTGTTTTTT
NA	19	TRBV7-9	TRBJ1-5	TRBD1	CASSLRDRGTLPWDGPQHF	TGTGCCAGCAGCCTCCGGGACAGGGGTACCTTACCATGGGATGGGCCCCAGCATTTT
NA	14	TRBV29-1	TRBJ1-1	TRBD1	CSARTGGQNTEAFF	TGCAGCGCGAGGACAGGGGGACAGAACACTGAAGCTTTCTTT
NA	14	TRBV11-2	TRBJ1-3	NA	CASSHGTLGNTIYF	TGTGCCAGCAGCCACGGGACACTCGGAAACACCATATATTTT
NA	17	TRBV7-9	TRBJ1-4	TRBD1	CASSFGQAAATNEKLFF	TGTGCCAGCAGCTTCGGACAGGCAGCTGCAACTAATGAAAAACTGTTTTTT
once	12	TRBV4-3	TRBJ2-3	NA	CASSRERNTQYF	TGCGCCAGCAGCCGTGAGCGCAATACGCAGTATTTT
once	11	TRBV12-3/TRBV12-4	TRBJ2-3	NA	CASSARDTQYF	TGTGCCAGCAGTGCCAGGGATACGCAGTATTTT
NA	20	TRBV7-3	TRBJ2-1	NA	CASSLTHGPGFTSSYNEQFF	TGTGCCAGCAGCTTAACCCATGGGCCGGGATTTACTAGCTCCTACAATGAGCAGTTCTTC
NA	13	TRBV19	TRBJ1-5	TRBD1	CASSVDTGVPQHF	TGTGCCAGTAGCGTTGATACAGGGGTCCCCCAGCATTTT
NA	15	TRBV11-3	TRBJ2-1	NA	CASSLTGGRPHEQFF	TGTGCCAGCAGTCTTACCGGGGGCCGTCCCCATGAGCAGTTCTTC
NA	14	TRBV27	TRBJ2-7	NA	CASRKVEGIGEQYF	TGTGCCAGCAGGAAGGTTGAGGGAATTGGCGAGCAGTACTTC
NA	13	TRBV27	TRBJ2-1	NA	CGSKGDGYNEQFF	TGTGGCAGCAAGGGTGACGGTTACAATGAGCAGTTCTTC
NA	12	TRBV6-6	TRBJ2-3	NA	CASSDSTDTQYF	TGTGCCAGCAGTGACAGCACAGATACGCAGTATTTT
NA	15	TRBV27	TRBJ2-7	NA	CASSLVAGRAYEQYF	TGTGCCAGCAGTTTAGTGGCAGGGCGCGCCTACGAGCAGTACTTC
NA	18	TRBV2	TRBJ1-5	TRBD1	CASKPDRAPTYYYQPQHF	TGTGCCAGCAAGCCGGACAGGGCGCCGACTTACTATTATCAGCCCCAGCATTTT
NA	13	TRBV14	TRBJ1-1	NA	CATASQGNTEAFF	TGTGCCACCGCAAGTCAGGGTAACACTGAAGCTTTCTTT
NA	16	TRBV9	TRBJ2-4	TRBD1	CASSKWDRGLWNIQYF	TGTGCCAGCAGCAAATGGGACAGGGGTCTGTGGAACATTCAGTACTTC
NA	14	TRBV19	TRBJ1-1	NA	CASGGAVKNTEAFF	TGTGCCAGTGGGGGGGCGGTTAAGAACACTGAAGCTTTCTTT
NA	14	TRBV9	TRBJ2-3	NA	CASSVGSGTDTQYF	TGTGCCAGCAGCGTAGGGTCTGGCACAGATACGCAGTATTTT
NA	15	TRBV28	TRBJ1-3	NA	CASSQDGSSGNTIYF	TGTGCCAGCAGCCAGGACGGGAGCTCTGGAAACACCATATATTTT